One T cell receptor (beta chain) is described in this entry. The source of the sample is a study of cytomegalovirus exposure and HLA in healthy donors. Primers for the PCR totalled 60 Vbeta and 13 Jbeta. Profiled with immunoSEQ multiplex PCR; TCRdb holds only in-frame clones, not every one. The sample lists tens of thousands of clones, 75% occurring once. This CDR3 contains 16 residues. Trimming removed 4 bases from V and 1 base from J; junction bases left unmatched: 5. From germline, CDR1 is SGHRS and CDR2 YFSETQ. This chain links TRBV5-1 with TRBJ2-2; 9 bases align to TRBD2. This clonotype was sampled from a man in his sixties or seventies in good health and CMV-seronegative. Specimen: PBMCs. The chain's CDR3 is CASSATSGRNTGELFF. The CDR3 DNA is TGCGCCAGCAGCGCAACTAGCGGGCGGAACACCGGGGAGCTGTTTTTT.